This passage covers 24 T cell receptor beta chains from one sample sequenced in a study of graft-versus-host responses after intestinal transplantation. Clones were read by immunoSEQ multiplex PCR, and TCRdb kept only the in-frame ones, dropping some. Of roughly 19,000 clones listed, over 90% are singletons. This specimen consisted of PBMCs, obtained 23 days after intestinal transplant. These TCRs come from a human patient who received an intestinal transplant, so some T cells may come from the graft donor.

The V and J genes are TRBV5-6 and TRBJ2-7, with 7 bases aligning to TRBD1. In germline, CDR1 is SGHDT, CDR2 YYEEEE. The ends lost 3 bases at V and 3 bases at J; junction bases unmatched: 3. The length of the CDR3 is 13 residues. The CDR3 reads CASSSGQVYEQYF. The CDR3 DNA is TGTGCCAGCAGCTCCGGACAGGTCTACGAGCAGTACTTC. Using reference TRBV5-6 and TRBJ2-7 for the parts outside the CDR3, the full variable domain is DAGVTQSPTHLIKTRGQQVTLRCSPKSGHDTVSWYQQALGQGPQFIFQYYEEEERQRGNFPDRFSGHQFPNYSSELNVNALLLGDSALYLCASSSGQVYEQYFGPGTRLTVT.

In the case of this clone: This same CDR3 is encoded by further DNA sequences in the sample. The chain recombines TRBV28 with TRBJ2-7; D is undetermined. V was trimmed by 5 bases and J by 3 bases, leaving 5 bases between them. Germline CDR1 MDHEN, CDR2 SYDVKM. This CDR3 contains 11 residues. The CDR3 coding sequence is TGTGCCAGCAGTCCAAACTACGAGCAGTACTTC. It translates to CASSPNYEQYF. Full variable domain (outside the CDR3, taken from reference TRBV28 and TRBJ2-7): DVKVTQSSRYLVKRTGEKVFLECVQDMDHENMFWYRQDPGLGLRLIYFSYDVKMKEKGDIPEGYSVSREKKERFSLILESASTNQTSMYLCASSPNYEQYFGPGTRLTVT.

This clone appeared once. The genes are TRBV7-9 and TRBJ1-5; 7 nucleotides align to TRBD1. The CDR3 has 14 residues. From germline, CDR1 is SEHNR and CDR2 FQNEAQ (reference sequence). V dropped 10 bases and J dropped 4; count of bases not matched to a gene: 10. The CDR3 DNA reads TGTGCCACCCGCGGGACAGATCCAAATCAGCCCCAGCATTTT. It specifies CATRGTDPNQPQHF.

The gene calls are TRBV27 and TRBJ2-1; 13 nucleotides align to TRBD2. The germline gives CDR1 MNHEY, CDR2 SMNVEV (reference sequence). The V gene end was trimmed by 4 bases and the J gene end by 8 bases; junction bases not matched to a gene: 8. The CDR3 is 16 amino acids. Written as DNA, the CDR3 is TGTGCCAGCAGTTACTTGGGGACTAGCGGGATCGATGAGCAGTTCTTC. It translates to CASSYLGTSGIDEQFF.

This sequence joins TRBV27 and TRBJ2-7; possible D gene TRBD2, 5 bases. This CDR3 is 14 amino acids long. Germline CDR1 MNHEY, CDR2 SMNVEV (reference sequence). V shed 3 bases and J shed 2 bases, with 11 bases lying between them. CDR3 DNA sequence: TGTGCCAGCAGTTTCCTAGCTGAACCCTACGAGCAGTACTTC. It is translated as CASSFLAEPYEQYF.

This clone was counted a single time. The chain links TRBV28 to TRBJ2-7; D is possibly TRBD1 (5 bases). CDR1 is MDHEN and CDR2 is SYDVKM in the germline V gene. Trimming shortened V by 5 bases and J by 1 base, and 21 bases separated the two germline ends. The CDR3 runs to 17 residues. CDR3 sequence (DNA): TGTGCCAGCAGTCCAAATCGTTGGGGCACCGCATCCTACGAGCAGTACTTC. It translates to CASSPNRWGTASYEQYF. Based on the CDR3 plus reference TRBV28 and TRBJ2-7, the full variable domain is DVKVTQSSRYLVKRTGEKVFLECVQDMDHENMFWYRQDPGLGLRLIYFSYDVKMKEKGDIPEGYSVSREKKERFSLILESASTNQTSMYLCASSPNRWGTASYEQYFGPGTRLTVT.

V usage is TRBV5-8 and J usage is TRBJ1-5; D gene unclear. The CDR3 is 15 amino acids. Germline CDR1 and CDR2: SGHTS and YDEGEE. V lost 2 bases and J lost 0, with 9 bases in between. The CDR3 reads CASSFGAYSNQPQHF. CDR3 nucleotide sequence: TGTGCCAGCAGCTTCGGTGCTTATAGCAATCAGCCCCAGCATTTT.

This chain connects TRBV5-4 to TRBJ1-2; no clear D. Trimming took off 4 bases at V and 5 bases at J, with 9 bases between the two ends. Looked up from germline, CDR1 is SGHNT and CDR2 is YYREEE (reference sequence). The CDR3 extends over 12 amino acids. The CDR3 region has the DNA TGTGCCAGCAGCCCGGCCGGGTATGGCTACACCTTC. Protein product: CASSPAGYGYTF.

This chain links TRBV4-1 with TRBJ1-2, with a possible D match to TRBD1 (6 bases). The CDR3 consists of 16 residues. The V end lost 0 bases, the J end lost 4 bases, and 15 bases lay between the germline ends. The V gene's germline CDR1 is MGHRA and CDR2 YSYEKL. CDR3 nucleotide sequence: TGCGCCAGCAGCCAAGATGAGGACAGCCCCGTCTATGGCTACACCTTC. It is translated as CASSQDEDSPVYGYTF.

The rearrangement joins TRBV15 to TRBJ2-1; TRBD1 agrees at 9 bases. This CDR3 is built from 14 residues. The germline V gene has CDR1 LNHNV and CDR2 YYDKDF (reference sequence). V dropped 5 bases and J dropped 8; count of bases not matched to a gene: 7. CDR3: CATSADRGEDEQFF. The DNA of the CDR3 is TGTGCCACCAGCGCGGACAGGGGCGAGGATGAGCAGTTCTTC.

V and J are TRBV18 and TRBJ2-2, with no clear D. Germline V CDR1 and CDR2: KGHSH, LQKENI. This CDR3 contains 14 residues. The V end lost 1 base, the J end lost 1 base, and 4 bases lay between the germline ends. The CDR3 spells CASSPLQNTGELFF. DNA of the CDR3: TGTGCCAGCTCACCACTTCAGAACACCGGGGAGCTGTTTTTT.

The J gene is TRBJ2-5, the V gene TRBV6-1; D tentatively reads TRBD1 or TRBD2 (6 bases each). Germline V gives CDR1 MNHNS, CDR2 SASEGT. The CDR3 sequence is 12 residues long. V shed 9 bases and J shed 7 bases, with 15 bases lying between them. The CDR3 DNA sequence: TGTGCCAGTCGCACAGGAGGGGGGACCCAGTACTTC. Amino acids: CASRTGGGTQYF.

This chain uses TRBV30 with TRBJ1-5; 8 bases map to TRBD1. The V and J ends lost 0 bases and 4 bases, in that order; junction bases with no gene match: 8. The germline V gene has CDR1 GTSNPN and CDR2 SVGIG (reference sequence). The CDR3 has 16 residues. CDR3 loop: CAWSVLGTGGNQPQHF. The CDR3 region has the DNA TGTGCCTGGAGTGTATTAGGGACAGGAGGAAATCAGCCCCAGCATTTT.

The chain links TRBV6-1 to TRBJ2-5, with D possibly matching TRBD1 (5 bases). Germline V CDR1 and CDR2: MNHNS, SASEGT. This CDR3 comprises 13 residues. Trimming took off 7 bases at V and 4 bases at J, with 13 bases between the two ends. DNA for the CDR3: TGTGCCAGCACCCAGAGGCAGGGAGAGACCCAGTACTTC. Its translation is CASTQRQGETQYF.

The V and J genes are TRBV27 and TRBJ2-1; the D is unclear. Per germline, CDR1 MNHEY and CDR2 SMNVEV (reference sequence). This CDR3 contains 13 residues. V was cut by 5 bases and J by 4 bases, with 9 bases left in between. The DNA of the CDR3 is TGTGCCAGCAGTGTAACAGCATACAATGAGCAGTTCTTC. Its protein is CASSVTAYNEQFF.

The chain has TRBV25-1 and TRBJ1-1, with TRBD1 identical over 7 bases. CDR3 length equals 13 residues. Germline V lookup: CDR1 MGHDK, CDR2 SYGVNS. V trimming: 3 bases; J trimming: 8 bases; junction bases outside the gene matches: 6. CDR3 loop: CASSDLTGLEAFF. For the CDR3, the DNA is TGTGCCAGCAGTGACTTGACAGGGTTAGAAGCTTTCTTT.

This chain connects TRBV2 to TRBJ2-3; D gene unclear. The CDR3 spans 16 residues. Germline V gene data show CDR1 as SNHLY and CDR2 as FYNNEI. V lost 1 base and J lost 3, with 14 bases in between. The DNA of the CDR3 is TGTGCCAGCAGTGAAGTCGAGACTGAACCTACAGATACGCAGTATTTT. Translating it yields CASSEVETEPTDTQYF.

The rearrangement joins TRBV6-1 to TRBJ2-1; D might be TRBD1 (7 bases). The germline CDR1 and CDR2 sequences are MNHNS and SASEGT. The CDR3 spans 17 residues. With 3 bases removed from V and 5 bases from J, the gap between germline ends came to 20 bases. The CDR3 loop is CASSESRGTSAHNEQFF. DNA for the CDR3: TGTGCCAGCAGTGAGTCCAGGGGGACTTCCGCCCACAATGAGCAGTTCTTC.

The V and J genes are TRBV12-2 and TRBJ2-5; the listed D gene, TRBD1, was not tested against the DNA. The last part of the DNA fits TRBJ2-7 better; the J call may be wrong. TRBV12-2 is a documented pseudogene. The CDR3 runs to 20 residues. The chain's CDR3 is CASRSGQAWGVRLRSYEQYF. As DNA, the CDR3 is TGTGCAAGTCGCTCTGGACAGGCGTGGGGGGTCAGACTCCGTTCCTACGAGCAGTACTTC.

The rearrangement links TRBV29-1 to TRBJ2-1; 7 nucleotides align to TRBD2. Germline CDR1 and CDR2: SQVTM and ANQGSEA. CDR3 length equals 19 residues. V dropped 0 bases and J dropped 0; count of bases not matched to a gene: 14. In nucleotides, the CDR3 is TGCAGCGTTGAAGACTATTTGAGGAGCGGGGTAAGCTCCTACAATGAGCAGTTCTTC. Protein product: CSVEDYLRSGVSSYNEQFF.

Here the CDR3 DNA reads TGTGCCAGCAGTGAGGACAACTCTGGAAACACCATATATTTT. Translation: CASSEDNSGNTIYF. The chain is built from TRBV2 and TRBJ1-3, with D perhaps matching TRBD1 (5 bases). The CDR3 length is 14 residues. V was shortened by 3 bases and J by 0 bases, with 6 bases between the two germline ends. Germline V lookup: CDR1 SNHLY, CDR2 FYNNEI.

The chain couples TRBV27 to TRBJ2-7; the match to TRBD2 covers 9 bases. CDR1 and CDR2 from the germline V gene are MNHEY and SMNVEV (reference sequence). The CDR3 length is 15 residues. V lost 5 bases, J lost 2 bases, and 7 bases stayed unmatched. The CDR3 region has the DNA TGTGCCAGCAGTATCGGGACTAGCCGGACCTACGAGCAGTACTTC. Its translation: CASSIGTSRTYEQYF.

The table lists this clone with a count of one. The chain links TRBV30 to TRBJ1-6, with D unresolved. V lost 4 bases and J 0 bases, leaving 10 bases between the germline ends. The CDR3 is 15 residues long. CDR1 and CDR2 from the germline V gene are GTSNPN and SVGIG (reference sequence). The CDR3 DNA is TGTGCCTGGACCTCTTTAAGCTCCTATAATTCACCCCTCCACTTT. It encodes CAWTSLSSYNSPLHF.

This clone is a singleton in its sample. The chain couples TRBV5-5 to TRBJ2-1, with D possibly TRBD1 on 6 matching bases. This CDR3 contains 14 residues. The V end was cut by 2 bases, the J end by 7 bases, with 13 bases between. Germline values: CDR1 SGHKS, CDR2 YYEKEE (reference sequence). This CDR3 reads CASSLTGSGNEQFF. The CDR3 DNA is TGTGCCAGCAGCTTAACAGGGTCGGGAAATGAGCAGTTCTTC.